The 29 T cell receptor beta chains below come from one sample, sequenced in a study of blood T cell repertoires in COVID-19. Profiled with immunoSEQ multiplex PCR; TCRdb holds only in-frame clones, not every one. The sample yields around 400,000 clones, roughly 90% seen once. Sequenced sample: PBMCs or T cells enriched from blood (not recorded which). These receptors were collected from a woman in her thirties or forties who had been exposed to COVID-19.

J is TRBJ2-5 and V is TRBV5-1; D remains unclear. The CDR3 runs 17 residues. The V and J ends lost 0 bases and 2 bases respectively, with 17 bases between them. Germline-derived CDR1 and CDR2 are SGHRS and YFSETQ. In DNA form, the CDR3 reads TGCGCCAGCAGCTTGGGGGCAGCCGTTGGTAAACAAGAGACCCAGTACTTC. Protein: CASSLGAAVGKQETQYF.

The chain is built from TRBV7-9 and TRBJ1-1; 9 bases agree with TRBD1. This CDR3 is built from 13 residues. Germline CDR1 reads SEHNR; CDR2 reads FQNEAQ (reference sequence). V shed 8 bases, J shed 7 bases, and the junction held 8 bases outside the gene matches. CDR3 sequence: CASGTGGAGEAFF. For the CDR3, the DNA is TGTGCCAGCGGCACAGGGGGCGCGGGTGAAGCTTTCTTT.

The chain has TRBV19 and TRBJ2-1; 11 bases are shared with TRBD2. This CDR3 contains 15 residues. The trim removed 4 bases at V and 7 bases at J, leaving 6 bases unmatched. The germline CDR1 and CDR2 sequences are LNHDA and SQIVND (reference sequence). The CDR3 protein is CASSTNLAGGNEQFF. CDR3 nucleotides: TGTGCCAGTAGTACTAATCTAGCGGGAGGAAATGAGCAGTTCTTC.

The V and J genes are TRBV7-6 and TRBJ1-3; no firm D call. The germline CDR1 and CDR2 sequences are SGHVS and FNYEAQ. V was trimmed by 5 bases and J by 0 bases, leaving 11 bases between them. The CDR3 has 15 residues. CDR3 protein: CASSQAGSSGNTIYF. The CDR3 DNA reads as TGTGCCAGCAGCCAAGCCGGGAGCTCTGGAAACACCATATATTTT. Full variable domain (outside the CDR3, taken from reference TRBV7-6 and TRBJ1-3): GAGVSQSPRYKVTKRGQDVALRCDPISGHVSLYWYRQALGQGPEFLTYFNYEAQQDKSGLPNDRFSAERPEGSISTLTIQRTEQRDSAMYRCASSQAGSSGNTIYFGEGSWLTVV.

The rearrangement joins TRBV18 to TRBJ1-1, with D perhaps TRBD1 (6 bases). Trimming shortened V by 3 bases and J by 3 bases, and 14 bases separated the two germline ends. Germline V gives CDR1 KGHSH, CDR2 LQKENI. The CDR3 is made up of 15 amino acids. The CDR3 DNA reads TGTGCCAGCTCACCGGGGGGGGCTGGGTACACTGAAGCTTTCTTT. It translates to CASSPGGAGYTEAFF.

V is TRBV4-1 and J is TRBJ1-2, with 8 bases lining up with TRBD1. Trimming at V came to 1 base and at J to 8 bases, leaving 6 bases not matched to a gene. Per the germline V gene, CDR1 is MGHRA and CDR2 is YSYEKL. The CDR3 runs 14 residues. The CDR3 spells CASSQGTGYVGYTF. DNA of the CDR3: TGCGCCAGCAGCCAAGGGACAGGGTACGTCGGCTACACCTTC.

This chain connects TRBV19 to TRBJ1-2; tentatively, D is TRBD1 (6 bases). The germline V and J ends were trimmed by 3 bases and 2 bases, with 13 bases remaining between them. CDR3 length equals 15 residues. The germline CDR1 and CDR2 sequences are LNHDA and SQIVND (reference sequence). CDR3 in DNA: TGTGCCAGTAGTATGGCGACGGACAGAAACTATGGCTACACCTTC. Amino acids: CASSMATDRNYGYTF.

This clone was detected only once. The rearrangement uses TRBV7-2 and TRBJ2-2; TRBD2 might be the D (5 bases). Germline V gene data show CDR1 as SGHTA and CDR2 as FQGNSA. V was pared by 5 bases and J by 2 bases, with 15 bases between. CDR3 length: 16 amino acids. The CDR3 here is CASSPPPGRNTGELFF. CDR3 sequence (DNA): TGTGCCAGCAGCCCTCCGCCGGGAAGAAACACCGGGGAGCTGTTTTTT.

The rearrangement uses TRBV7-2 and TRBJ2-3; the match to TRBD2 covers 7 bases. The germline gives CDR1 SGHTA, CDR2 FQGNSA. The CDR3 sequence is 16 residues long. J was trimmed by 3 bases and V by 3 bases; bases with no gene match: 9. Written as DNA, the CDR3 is TGTGCCAGCAGCTTGGACCCAGCGGGGTGGACAGATACGCAGTATTTT. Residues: CASSLDPAGWTDTQYF.

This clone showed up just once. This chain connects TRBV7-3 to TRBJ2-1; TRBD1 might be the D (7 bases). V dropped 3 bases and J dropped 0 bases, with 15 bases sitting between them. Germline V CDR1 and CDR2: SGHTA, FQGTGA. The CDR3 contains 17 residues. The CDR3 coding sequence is TGTGCCAGCAGCTTGCGGGGACAGCCGAGCTCCTACAATGAGCAGTTCTTC. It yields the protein CASSLRGQPSSYNEQFF.

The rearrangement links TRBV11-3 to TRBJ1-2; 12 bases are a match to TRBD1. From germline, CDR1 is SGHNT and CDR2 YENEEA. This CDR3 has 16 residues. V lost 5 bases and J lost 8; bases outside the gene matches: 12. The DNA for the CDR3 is TGTGCCAGCAGCCCTTCGCTGGGACAGGGGGCAGGGGGCTACACCTTC. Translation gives CASSPSLGQGAGGYTF. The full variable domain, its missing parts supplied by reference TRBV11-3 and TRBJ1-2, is EAGVVQSPRYKIIEKKQPVAFWCNPISGHNTLYWYLQNLGQGPELLIRYENEEAVDDSQLPKDRFSAERLKGVDSTLKIQPAELGDSAVYLCASSPSLGQGAGGYTFGSGTRLTVV.

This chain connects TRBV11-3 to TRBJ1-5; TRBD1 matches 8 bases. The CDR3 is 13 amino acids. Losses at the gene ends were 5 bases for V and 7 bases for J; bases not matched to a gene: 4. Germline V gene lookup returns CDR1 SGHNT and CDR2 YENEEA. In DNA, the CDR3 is TGTGCCAGCAGCCCAGGGGGCGCCCAGCCCCAGCATTTT. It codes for CASSPGGAQPQHF.

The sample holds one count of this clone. The CDR3 protein is CASSQEDWRVGSYEQYF. DNA for the CDR3: TGCGCCAGCAGCCAAGAGGATTGGAGGGTGGGATCCTACGAGCAGTACTTC. V and J are TRBV4-1 and TRBJ2-7, with D perhaps matching TRBD2 (6 bases). Germline assignment: CDR1 MGHRA and CDR2 YSYEKL. The V gene lost 0 bases and the J gene lost 1 base, with 16 bases spanning the gap. CDR3 size: 17 residues.

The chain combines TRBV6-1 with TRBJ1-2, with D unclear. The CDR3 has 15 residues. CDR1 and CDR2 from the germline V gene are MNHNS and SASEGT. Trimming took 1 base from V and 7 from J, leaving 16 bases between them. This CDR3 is CASSEGRVSSGGYTF. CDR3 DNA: TGTGCCAGCAGTGAAGGTCGGGTCTCGTCGGGTGGCTACACCTTC.

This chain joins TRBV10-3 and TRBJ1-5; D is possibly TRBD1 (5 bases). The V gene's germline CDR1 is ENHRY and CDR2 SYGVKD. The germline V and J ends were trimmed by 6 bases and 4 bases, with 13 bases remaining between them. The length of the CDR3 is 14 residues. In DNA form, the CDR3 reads TGTGCCATCAGACAGGACGGAAAGAATCAGCCCCAGCATTTT. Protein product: CAIRQDGKNQPQHF.

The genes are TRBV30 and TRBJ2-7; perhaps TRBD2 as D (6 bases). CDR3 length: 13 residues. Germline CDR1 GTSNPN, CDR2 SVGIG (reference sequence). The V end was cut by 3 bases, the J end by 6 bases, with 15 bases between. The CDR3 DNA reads TGTGCCTGGAGAGTCCCGGGGACTCCCGAGCAGTACTTC. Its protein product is CAWRVPGTPEQYF.

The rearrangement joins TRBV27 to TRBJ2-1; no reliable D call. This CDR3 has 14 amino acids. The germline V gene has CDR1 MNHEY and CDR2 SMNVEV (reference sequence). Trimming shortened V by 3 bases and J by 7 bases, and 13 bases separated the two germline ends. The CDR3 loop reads CASSFGGLLNEQFF. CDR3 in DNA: TGTGCCAGCAGTTTTGGTGGGCTCTTGAATGAGCAGTTCTTC.

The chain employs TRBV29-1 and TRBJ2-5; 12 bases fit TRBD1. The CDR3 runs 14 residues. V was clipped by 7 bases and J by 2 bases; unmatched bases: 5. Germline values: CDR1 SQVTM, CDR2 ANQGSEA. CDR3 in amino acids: CSARDRGRQETQYF. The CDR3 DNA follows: TGCAGCGCTCGGGACAGGGGGCGACAAGAGACCCAGTACTTC.

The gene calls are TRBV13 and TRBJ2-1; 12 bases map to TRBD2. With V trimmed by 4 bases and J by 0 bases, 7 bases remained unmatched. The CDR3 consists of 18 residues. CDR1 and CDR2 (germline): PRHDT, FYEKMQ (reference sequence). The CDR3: CASSSRTSGAGSYNEQFF. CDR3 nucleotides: TGTGCCAGCAGCTCAAGGACTAGCGGGGCGGGCTCCTACAATGAGCAGTTCTTC.

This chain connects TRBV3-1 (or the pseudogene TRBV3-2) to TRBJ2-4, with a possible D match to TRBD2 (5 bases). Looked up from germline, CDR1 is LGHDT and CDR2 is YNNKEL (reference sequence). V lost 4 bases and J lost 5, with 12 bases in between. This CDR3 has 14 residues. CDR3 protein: CASSRRLDQNIQYF. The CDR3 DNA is TGTGCCAGCAGCCGGAGGTTAGATCAAAACATTCAGTACTTC.

CDR3 nucleotide sequence: TGTGCCAGCAGTTTCCTTGCAGGCCCTAATGAAAAACTGTTTTTT. It yields the protein CASSFLAGPNEKLFF. The chain carries TRBV27 and TRBJ1-4, with D unresolved. Germline V gene data show CDR1 as MNHEY and CDR2 as SMNVEV (reference sequence). This CDR3 is built from 15 residues. V lost 3 bases to trimming and J lost 3 bases, with 11 bases between them.

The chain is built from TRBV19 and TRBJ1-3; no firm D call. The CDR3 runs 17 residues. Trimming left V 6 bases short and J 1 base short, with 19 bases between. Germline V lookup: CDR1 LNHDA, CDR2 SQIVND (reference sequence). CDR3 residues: CASRGGFLEISGNTIYF. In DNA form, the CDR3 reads TGTGCCAGTAGAGGAGGATTCCTGGAGATATCTGGAAACACCATATATTTT.

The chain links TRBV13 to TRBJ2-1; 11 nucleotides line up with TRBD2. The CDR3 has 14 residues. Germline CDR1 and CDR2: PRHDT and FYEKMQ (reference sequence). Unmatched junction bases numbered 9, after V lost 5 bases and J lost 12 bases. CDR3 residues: CASSRTSGLGGQFF. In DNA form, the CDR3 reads TGTGCCAGCAGCCGGACTAGCGGGTTGGGGGGGCAGTTCTTC. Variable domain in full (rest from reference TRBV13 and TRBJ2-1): AAGVIQSPRHLIKEKRETATLKCYPIPRHDTVYWYQQGPGQDPQFLISFYEKMQSDKGSIPDRFSAQQFSDYHSELNMSSLELGDSALYFCASSRTSGLGGQFFGPGTRLTVL.

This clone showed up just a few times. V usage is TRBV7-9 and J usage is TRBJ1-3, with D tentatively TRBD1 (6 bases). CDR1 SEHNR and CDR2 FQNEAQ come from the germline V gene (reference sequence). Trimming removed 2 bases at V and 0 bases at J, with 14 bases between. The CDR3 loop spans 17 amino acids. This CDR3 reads CASSLPTGRFSGNTIYF. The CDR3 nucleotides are TGTGCCAGCAGCTTACCTACAGGGCGGTTCTCTGGAAACACCATATATTTT.

CDR3 sequence: CASSLVMTGNYGYTF. The CDR3 DNA reads TGTGCCAGCAGCTTAGTGATGACAGGGAACTATGGCTACACCTTC. V gene TRBV7-8 combines with J gene TRBJ1-2, with TRBD1 matching 7 bases. The J segment lost 2 bases and the V segment lost 1 base, leaving 4 bases of the junction unmatched. The CDR3 loop spans 15 amino acids. The V gene's germline CDR1 is SGHVS and CDR2 FQNEAQ.

CDR3 sequence reads: CASIQNSGRGGELFF. As DNA, the CDR3 is TGTGCCAGTATTCAGAATAGCGGGAGAGGCGGGGAGCTGTTTTTT. This chain joins TRBV19 and TRBJ2-2; 9 bases are shared with TRBD2. Germline V CDR1 and CDR2: LNHDA, SQIVND (reference sequence). The CDR3 contains 15 residues. Unmatched junction bases numbered 10, after V lost 7 bases and J lost 7 bases.

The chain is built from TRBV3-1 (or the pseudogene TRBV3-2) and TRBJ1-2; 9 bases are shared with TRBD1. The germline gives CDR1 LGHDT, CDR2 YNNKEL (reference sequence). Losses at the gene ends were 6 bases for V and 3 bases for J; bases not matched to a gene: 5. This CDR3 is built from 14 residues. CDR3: CASRGTGNYYGYTF. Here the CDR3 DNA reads TGTGCCAGCAGGGGGACAGGGAACTACTATGGCTACACCTTC.

CDR3 in DNA: TGTGCCAGTACCCCAGGGACTAGCGGTAGCACAGATACGCAGTATTTT. This sequence encodes CASTPGTSGSTDTQYF. The V gene is TRBV19, the J gene TRBJ2-3; 11 bases align to TRBD2. This CDR3 is built from 16 residues. Germline V CDR1 and CDR2: LNHDA, SQIVND (reference sequence). J lost 0 bases, V lost 7 bases, and 6 bases had no gene match. Filled out from reference TRBV19 and TRBJ2-3, the complete variable domain reads DGGITQSPKYLFRKEGQNVTLSCEQNLNHDAMYWYRQDPGQGLRLIYYSQIVNDFQKGDIAEGYSVSREKKESFPLTVTSAQKNPTAFYLCASTPGTSGSTDTQYFGPGTRLTVL.

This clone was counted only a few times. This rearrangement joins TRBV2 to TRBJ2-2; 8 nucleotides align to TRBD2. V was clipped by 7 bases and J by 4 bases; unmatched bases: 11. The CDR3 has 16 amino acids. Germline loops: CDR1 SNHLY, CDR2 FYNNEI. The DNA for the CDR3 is TGTGCCAGCACCGACGATTTTAGCGGGACCACCGGGGAGCTGTTTTTT. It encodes CASTDDFSGTTGELFF.